The T cell receptor beta chain under discussion was sequenced for a study of Tregs in tolerant kidney transplant recipients. With regard to this clone: Its antigen is currently unknown.

General study points: Validation in larger populations is needed because few patients were studied. Biological reproducibility was not directly addressed in this study.

Sequencing was performed with immunoSEQ multiplex PCR; in TCRdb, only in-frame clones are kept and a portion is missing. The data contain 120,000 or so clones, 85% to 95% of them singletons. Unstimulated Tregs (CD4+CD25+CD127-) and CD4+CD25- non-Tregs were sorted from PBMCs. The sequencing input was CD4+ T cells from blood. The sequence derives from a human donor in good health.

CDR3 region: CASSLVAHPYEQYF. In nucleotides, the CDR3 is TGTGCCAGCAGCTTAGTAGCACATCCCTACGAGCAGTACTTC. The chain joins TRBV7-9 to TRBJ2-7; no reliable D call. With 1 base removed from V and 2 bases from J, the gap between germline ends came to 9 bases. Germline CDR1 and CDR2: SEHNR and FQNEAQ (reference sequence). The CDR3 covers 14 residues. The whole variable domain, filled in from reference TRBV7-9 and TRBJ2-7, reads DTGVSQNPRHKITKRGQNVTFRCDPISEHNRLYWYRQTLGQGPEFLTYFQNEAQLEKSRLLSDRFSAERPKGSFSTLEIQRTEQGDSAMYLCASSLVAHPYEQYFGPGTRLTVT.